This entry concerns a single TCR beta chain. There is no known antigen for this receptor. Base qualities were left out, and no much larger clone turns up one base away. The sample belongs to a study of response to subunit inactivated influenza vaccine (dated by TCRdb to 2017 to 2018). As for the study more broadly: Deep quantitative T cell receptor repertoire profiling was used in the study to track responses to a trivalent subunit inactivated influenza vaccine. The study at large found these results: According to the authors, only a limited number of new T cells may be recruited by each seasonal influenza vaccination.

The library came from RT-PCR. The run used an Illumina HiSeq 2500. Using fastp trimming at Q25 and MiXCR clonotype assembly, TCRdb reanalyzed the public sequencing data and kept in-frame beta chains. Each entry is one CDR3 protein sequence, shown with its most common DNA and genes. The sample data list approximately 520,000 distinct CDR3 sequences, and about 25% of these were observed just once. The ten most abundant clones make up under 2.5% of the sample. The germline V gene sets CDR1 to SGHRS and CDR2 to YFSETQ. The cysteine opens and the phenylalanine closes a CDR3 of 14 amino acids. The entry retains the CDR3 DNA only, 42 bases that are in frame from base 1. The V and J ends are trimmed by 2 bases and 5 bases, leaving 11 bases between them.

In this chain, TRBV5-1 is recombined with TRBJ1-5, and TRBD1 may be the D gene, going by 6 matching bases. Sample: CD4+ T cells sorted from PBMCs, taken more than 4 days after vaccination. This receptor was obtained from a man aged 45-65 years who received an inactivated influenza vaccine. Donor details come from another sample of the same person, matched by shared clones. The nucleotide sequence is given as TGCGCCAGCAGCTTAAAACAGGGCGATCAGCCCCAGCATTTT. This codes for CASSLKQGDQPQHF.